The entry below describes one T cell receptor beta chain. Its target is unknown. Libraries were made from TCR beta cDNA, and they carried unique molecular identifiers. A single record per CDR3 protein comes from TCRdb applying MiXCR to the PCR reads. The sample lists more than 450,000 distinct CDR3 sequences, about a third occurring once. This sample was taken from a study of post-analysis software for immune sequencing data. Study-level findings and limits: Patients carried five TRBV segments more frequently than controls did, and TRBV5-6, TRBV5-1 and TRBV20-1 were among them. A significant reduction in normalized Chao1 diversity was observed in multiple sclerosis patients versus controls. F measure clustering grouped samples strongly by preparation batch.

CDR1 SGHRS and CDR2 YFSETQ come from the germline V gene. The CDR3 is 14 residues long. V was cut by 0 bases and J by 4 bases, with 10 bases left in between. Sequencing input: blood. This TCR derives from a girl between 2 and 17 years old with multiple sclerosis. The chain joins TRBV5-1 to TRBJ1-1; D may be TRBD1 (5 bases). This CDR3 reads CASSLEGIITEAFF. The CDR3, as DNA: TGCGCCAGCAGCTTGGAGGGGATCATCACTGAAGCTTTCTTT.